Below are 30 T cell receptor beta chains sequenced from a single sample in a study of CD8 T cells in Susac syndrome (dated by TCRdb to 2018 to 2020). Libraries were built with the immunoSEQ multiplex PCR assay. RNA was extracted using the RNeasy kit, and roughly 0.5 to 1 microgram was reverse transcribed with random hexamers. TCRdb reworked the public reads: Q25 trimming with fastp, MiXCR clone assembly, productive beta chains retained. Entries that share a CDR3 protein sequence are merged under the most common genes and DNA. Present in this sample are about 300,000 distinct CDR3 sequences, 85% of which were seen just once. Roughly 0.21% of the sample belongs to the ten largest clones. The sample comprised CD8+ T cells from PBMCs. The origin of the receptors is a human donor with multiple sclerosis.

The chain carries TRBV19 and TRBJ1-1; D is unresolved. V was cut by 5 bases and J by 3 bases, with 10 bases left in between. This CDR3 has 13 amino acids. Germline-derived CDR1 and CDR2 are LNHDA and SQIVND (reference sequence). The CDR3 DNA reads TGTGCCAGTAGTTACCAGGTCTACACTGAAGCTTTCTTT. It specifies CASSYQVYTEAFF.

The chain employs TRBV7-9 and TRBJ2-7, with a weak D call TRBD1 (6 bases). Deletions cut 4 bases from V and 3 bases from J, with 22 bases between. Germline CDR1 is SEHNR and CDR2 is FQNEAQ (reference sequence). CDR3 length: 17 amino acids. The CDR3 spells CASSSPTLGRGFYEQYF. In DNA, the CDR3 is TGTGCCAGCAGCTCACCCACTTTGGGCAGGGGTTTCTACGAGCAGTACTTC.

The chain is built from TRBV21-1 and TRBJ2-1. TRBV21-1 is a pseudogene segment. The CDR3 consists of 13 residues. As DNA, the CDR3 is TGTGCCAGCAGCAAAGAACGGACCGATGAGCAGTTCTTC. Translating gives CASSKERTDEQFF.

The J gene is TRBJ2-7, the V gene TRBV7-9, with a tentative D call TRBD1 (6 bases). There are 17 residues in the CDR3. The germline V gene encodes CDR1 SEHNR and CDR2 FQNEAQ (reference sequence). The V end was cut by 5 bases, the J end by 4 bases, with 24 bases between. The CDR3 spells CASSPTPTGTYPYEQYF. The CDR3 DNA sequence: TGTGCCAGCAGCCCTACCCCGACAGGAACCTACCCTTACGAGCAGTACTTC.

This clonotype appeared once. V usage is TRBV11-2 and J usage is TRBJ2-1; 7 bases map to TRBD2. Trimming cost V 1 base and J 5 bases; bases outside gene matches: 5. The CDR3 runs to 15 residues. CDR1 is SGHAT and CDR2 is FQNNGV in the germline V gene. The DNA for the CDR3 is TGTGCCAGCAGCTTAGCTCTAGCGGTGGACAATGAGCAGTTCTTC. Its translation is CASSLALAVDNEQFF.

The CDR3, as DNA: TGTGCCAGCAGTTTAGGGACGCCGACCTACAATGAGCAGTTCTTC. Its translation: CASSLGTPTYNEQFF. The chain recombines TRBV27 with TRBJ2-1; D may correspond to TRBD1 or TRBD2 (5 bases each). The V gene's germline CDR1 is MNHEY and CDR2 SMNVEV (reference sequence). This CDR3 comprises 15 residues. V was pared by 2 bases and J by 2 bases, with 10 bases between.

The rearrangement uses TRBV12-3 or TRBV12-4 and TRBJ2-3, with TRBD1 as a possible D gene (6 bases). V shed 5 bases and J shed 4 bases, with 16 bases lying between them. The CDR3 runs to 15 residues. The CDR3 DNA reads TGTGCCAGCAGTCCTAACCACAGGGCCCCAGATACGCAGTATTTT. Its protein is CASSPNHRAPDTQYF.

The chain couples TRBV6-2 or TRBV6-3 to TRBJ2-3; tentatively, D is TRBD1 or TRBD2 (5 bases each). Germline V lookup: CDR1 MNHEY, CDR2 SVGEGT. V dropped 2 bases and J dropped 0 bases, with 12 bases sitting between them. This CDR3 region has 16 residues. The CDR3 DNA sequence: TGTGCCAGCAGTTACCGGGACGTAATTAGCACAGATACGCAGTATTTT. Translation gives CASSYRDVISTDTQYF.

The chain recombines TRBV7-9 with TRBJ1-5, with D possibly matching TRBD1 (5 bases). The V gene's germline CDR1 is SEHNR and CDR2 FQNEAQ (reference sequence). Deletions cut 2 bases from V and 9 bases from J, with 14 bases between. The CDR3 loop spans 14 amino acids. The CDR3 loop is CASSLMWDDSPQHF. Here the CDR3 DNA reads TGTGCCAGCAGCTTAATGTGGGACGATTCGCCCCAGCATTTT.

The chain uses TRBV10-2 and TRBJ2-6; the D gene is possibly TRBD1 (6 bases). The V end was cut by 3 bases, the J end by 4 bases, with 13 bases between. The CDR3 is 16 residues long. CDR1 is WSHSY, CDR2 SAAADI, per germline. CDR3 protein: CASSDKTGPGANVLTF. In DNA form, the CDR3 reads TGCGCCAGCAGTGATAAAACAGGGCCCGGGGCCAACGTCCTGACTTTC.

V usage is TRBV6-5 and J usage is TRBJ2-6; D is uncertain. Germline loops: CDR1 MNHEY, CDR2 SVGAGI. The CDR3 length is 14 residues. The V gene lost 8 bases and the J gene lost 0 bases, with 8 bases spanning the gap. The CDR3 DNA is TGTGCCAGCGCCGCGGTCTCTGGGGCCAACGTCCTGACTTTC. Encoded protein: CASAAVSGANVLTF.

This clonotype was observed many times. The gene calls are TRBV7-9 and TRBJ2-7; 8 bases align to TRBD2. Germline assignment: CDR1 SEHNR and CDR2 FQNEAQ (reference sequence). This CDR3 is built from 14 residues. V lost 3 bases and J lost 3; bases outside the gene matches: 4. CDR3 residues: CASSFSGIVYEQYF. The CDR3 DNA sequence: TGTGCCAGCAGCTTTAGCGGGATTGTCTACGAGCAGTACTTC.

The CDR3 region is CASSLGVRQGRQETQYF. The CDR3 region has the DNA TGTGCCAGCAGCTTGGGGGTGAGACAGGGGCGCCAAGAGACCCAGTACTTC. The rearrangement links TRBV7-9 to TRBJ2-5; TRBD1 matches at 8 bases. Germline CDR1 SEHNR, CDR2 FQNEAQ (reference sequence). CDR3 length equals 17 residues. J lost 1 base, V lost 3 bases, and 10 bases had no gene match.

The chain carries TRBV7-3 and TRBJ2-3, with 9 bases aligning to TRBD1. From germline, CDR1 is SGHTA and CDR2 FQGTGA. The J segment lost 0 bases and the V segment lost 3 bases, leaving 4 bases of the junction unmatched. The CDR3 runs to 16 residues. The CDR3 DNA reads as TGTGCCAGCAGCTTGGGACAGGGACCTAGCACAGATACGCAGTATTTT. This gives the protein CASSLGQGPSTDTQYF.

This chain links TRBV20-1 with TRBJ2-3, with D hard to call. This CDR3 has 10 residues. In germline, CDR1 is DFQATT, CDR2 SNEGSKA (reference sequence). V lost 2 bases to trimming and J lost 5 bases, with 2 bases between them. The CDR3 nucleotides are TGCAGTGCTAGACAAGATACGCAGTATTTT. This codes for CSARQDTQYF.

This clonotype was found a few times. V and J are TRBV27 and TRBJ2-7; D remains ambiguous. The CDR3 is made up of 13 amino acids. Germline CDR1 and CDR2: MNHEY and SMNVEV (reference sequence). Trimming shortened V by 5 bases and J by 3 bases, and 11 bases separated the two germline ends. CDR3 sequence: CASSLSYVYEQYF. DNA for the CDR3: TGTGCCAGCAGTCTTTCGTACGTCTACGAGCAGTACTTC.

This chain links TRBV19 with TRBJ2-1, with D maybe TRBD2 (6 bases). Germline V gives CDR1 LNHDA, CDR2 SQIVND (reference sequence). V was cut by 1 base and J by 9 bases, with 7 bases left in between. This CDR3 spans 12 amino acids. The CDR3 DNA is TGTGCCAGTAGTATAGGGGGGGTTGAGCAGTTCTTC. It is translated as CASSIGGVEQFF.

CDR3 loop: CASSFYSGRASGNEQFF. The DNA for the CDR3 is TGTGCCAGTAGTTTCTATAGCGGGAGGGCCTCTGGCAATGAGCAGTTCTTC. This chain joins TRBV19 and TRBJ2-1, with 11 bases lining up with TRBD2. Germline V gives CDR1 LNHDA, CDR2 SQIVND (reference sequence). With 5 bases clipped from V and 6 bases from J, the junction kept 12 bases outside the gene matches. This CDR3 comprises 17 residues.

As to this clonotype: The CDR3 ends on some other residue instead of the conserved phenylalanine or tryptophan, so this is likely a read error. CDR3 nucleotides: TGTGCCAGCAGTGCCCATGGCGGGGAGTACAATGAGCAGTTCCTC. Its translation: CASSAHGGEYNEQFL. The J gene is TRBJ2-1, the V gene TRBV25-1; maybe TRBD2 (6 bases). Trimming shortened V by 4 bases and J by 4 bases, and 14 bases separated the two germline ends. Germline CDR1 reads MGHDK; CDR2 reads SYGVNS. The CDR3 length is 15 residues.

This chain links TRBV14 with TRBJ2-4; the match to TRBD2 covers 9 bases. The junction had 18 bases not matched to a gene; V was cut back by 3 bases and J by 3 bases. The CDR3 contains 20 residues. The germline CDR1 and CDR2 sequences are SGHDN and FVKESK. DNA of the CDR3: TGTGCCAGCAGCCACCCCAGGGGACTAGCAGGAGCTTATGGCAAAAACATTCAGTACTTC. Its translation is CASSHPRGLAGAYGKNIQYF.

The rearrangement links TRBV7-9 to TRBJ2-7, with D possibly TRBD2 on 6 matching bases. Trimming stripped 5 bases from V and 5 bases from J, with 10 bases between. CDR3 length equals 12 residues. CDR1 and CDR2 from the germline V gene are SEHNR and FQNEAQ (reference sequence). The CDR3 reads CASSPRGNEQYF. CDR3 nucleotide sequence: TGTGCCAGCAGCCCTCGCGGGAACGAGCAGTACTTC.

V usage is TRBV4-3 and J usage is TRBJ1-3; weak D call: TRBD1 (6 bases). This CDR3 is built from 12 residues. V shed 8 bases and J shed 4 bases, with 9 bases lying between them. CDR1 LGHNA and CDR2 YSLEER come from the germline V gene. CDR3 amino acids: CASQGRGNTIYF. In nucleotides, the CDR3 is TGCGCCAGCCAGGGGCGAGGAAACACCATATATTTT.

The chain recombines TRBV27 with TRBJ1-2; perhaps TRBD1 as D (5 bases). This CDR3 has 14 residues. V dropped 1 base and J dropped 1 base, with 7 bases sitting between them. Germline V gene data show CDR1 as MNHEY and CDR2 as SMNVEV (reference sequence). The CDR3 nucleotides read TGTGCCAGCAGTTTATGGGGCGATAACTATGGCTACACCTTC. Protein product: CASSLWGDNYGYTF.

V is TRBV4-3 and J is TRBJ2-7, with D possibly matching TRBD2 (6 bases). Germline loops: CDR1 LGHNA, CDR2 YSLEER. There are 16 residues in the CDR3. Between the trimmed V and J ends, which lost 3 bases and 0 bases, there was a span of 15 bases. The CDR3 region is CASSQDGTFSSYEQYF. DNA for the CDR3: TGCGCCAGCAGCCAGGACGGGACTTTTAGCTCCTACGAGCAGTACTTC.

V is TRBV7-8 and J is TRBJ1-1; maybe TRBD1 (5 bases). CDR3 size: 16 residues. Germline-derived CDR1 and CDR2 are SGHVS and FQNEAQ. V lost 5 bases and J lost 0, with 16 bases in between. As DNA, the CDR3 is TGTGCCAGCAGCCCACGAGGGACTTGGCTGAACACTGAAGCTTTCTTT. The encoded protein is CASSPRGTWLNTEAFF.

CDR3 amino acids: CASSFAEPSYEQYF. The CDR3 DNA reads TGTGCCAGCAGTTTTGCGGAGCCTTCCTACGAGCAGTACTTC. The chain has TRBV27 and TRBJ2-7, with no clear D. Germline loops: CDR1 MNHEY, CDR2 SMNVEV (reference sequence). The CDR3 consists of 14 residues. V was cut by 3 bases and J by 1 base, with 10 bases left in between.

The V and J genes are TRBV3-1 and TRBJ1-2; D not certain. This CDR3 spans 14 amino acids. The V gene lost 3 bases and the J gene lost 0 bases, with 8 bases spanning the gap. Per the germline V gene, CDR1 is LGHDT and CDR2 is YNNKEL (reference sequence). CDR3 in amino acids: CASSQCCSNYGYTF. CDR3 in DNA: TGTGCCAGCAGCCAGTGCTGCTCTAACTATGGCTACACCTTC.

The chain has TRBV28 and TRBJ2-2, with 7 bases aligning to TRBD1. CDR1 and CDR2 (germline): MDHEN, SYDVKM. The V gene end was trimmed by 3 bases and the J gene end by 1 base; junction bases not matched to a gene: 2. This CDR3 has 15 residues. The CDR3 region has the DNA TGTGCCAGCAGTTTGACAGGGTTGAACACCGGGGAGCTGTTTTTT. Translation gives CASSLTGLNTGELFF.

V and J are TRBV4-2 and TRBJ2-1, with 14 bases lining up with TRBD2. The CDR3 is 21 residues long. Germline CDR1 LGHNA, CDR2 YNFKEQ. V trimming: 2 bases; J trimming: 4 bases; junction bases outside the gene matches: 16. The CDR3 DNA reads as TGTGCCAGCAGCCAAAACCCCGCCGGGACTAGCGGGGGCTATGGATACAATGAGCAGTTCTTC. It codes for CASSQNPAGTSGGYGYNEQFF.

V and J are TRBV19 and TRBJ2-1, with a possible D match to TRBD2 (6 bases). Germline CDR1 is LNHDA and CDR2 is SQIVND (reference sequence). Trimming pared 10 bases from V and 0 bases from J, leaving 10 bases between. The CDR3 has 13 residues. DNA of the CDR3: TGTGCCACCGCGGGGTACTCCTACAATGAGCAGTTCTTC. This gives the protein CATAGYSYNEQFF.